What follows are 25 T cell receptor beta chains derived from one specimen sequenced in a study of PD-1 blockade in classical Hodgkin lymphoma. The patients all showed relapse after autologous stem cell transplantation, while their brentuximab vedotin exposure varied. Assay: immunoSEQ multiplex PCR; the TCRdb copy retains only in-frame clones and omits some. The sample carries roughly 90,000 clones, approximately 80% recorded once. The sample here was peripheral blood mononuclear cells (PBMCs), taken before the second cycle of nivolumab. These receptors were taken from a human donor with classical Hodgkin lymphoma.

This clone was observed at least ten times. This chain's CDR3 is CASSQGSVRIYEQYF. The CDR3 DNA reads TGCGCCAGCAGCCAAGGCAGCGTCAGAATCTACGAGCAGTACTTC. The chain is built from TRBV4-3 and TRBJ2-7; D uncertain. Germline CDR1 reads LGHNA; CDR2 reads YSLEER. The V gene lost 1 base and the J gene lost 3 bases, with 13 bases spanning the gap. CDR3 length equals 15 residues.

The chain uses TRBV9 and TRBJ2-7; possibly TRBD1 for D (5 bases). Germline V CDR1 and CDR2: SGDLS, YYNGEE. The CDR3 totals 14 residues. V lost 1 base and J lost 1, with 9 bases in between. The DNA for the CDR3 is TGTGCCAGCAGCGTAAGGGGATTATCCTACGAGCAGTACTTC. Translation gives CASSVRGLSYEQYF.

The CDR3 DNA reads TGCGCCAGCAGCTTGGAGGGAAAGACTGAAGCTTTCTTT. Translated: CASSLEGKTEAFF. The chain combines TRBV5-1 with TRBJ1-1; D unclear. The germline V gene encodes CDR1 SGHRS and CDR2 YFSETQ. The CDR3 is 13 residues long. Trimming removed 0 bases at V and 5 bases at J, with 8 bases between.

The gene calls are TRBV5-1 and TRBJ2-7, with 12 bases matching TRBD2. V dropped 3 bases and J dropped 4; count of bases not matched to a gene: 5. Germline assignment: CDR1 SGHRS and CDR2 YFSETQ. CDR3 length: 15 residues. The CDR3 spells CASSSLAGGIYEQYF. CDR3 nucleotides: TGCGCCAGCAGCTCGCTAGCGGGGGGGATTTACGAGCAGTACTTC.

The rearrangement joins TRBV7-7 to TRBJ2-5; tentative D call: TRBD1 (6 bases). This CDR3 is 13 amino acids long. The germline V gene has CDR1 SSHAT and CDR2 FNYEAQ (reference sequence). V was pared by 6 bases and J by 1 base, with 9 bases between. The CDR3 loop reads CASSAGVQETQYF. The CDR3, as DNA: TGTGCCAGCAGTGCAGGGGTCCAAGAGACCCAGTACTTC. The full variable domain, rest sourced from reference TRBV7-7 and TRBJ2-5, is GAGVSQSPRYKVTKRGQDVTLRCDPISSHATLYWYQQALGQGPEFLTYFNYEAQPDKSGLPSDRFSAERPEGSISTLTIQRTEQRDSAMYRCASSAGVQETQYFGPGTRLLVL.

The rearrangement links TRBV5-4 to TRBJ2-3, with 10 positions matching TRBD1. The trim removed 3 bases at V and 1 base at J, leaving 5 bases unmatched. The CDR3 runs to 16 residues. Germline CDR1 is SGHNT and CDR2 is YYREEE (reference sequence). CDR3 amino acids: CASSWRTGGGTDTQYF. In DNA, the CDR3 is TGTGCCAGCAGCTGGAGGACAGGGGGAGGCACAGATACGCAGTATTTT.

The CDR3 DNA sequence: TGTGCCAGCAGCTCGCACCCATACGAGCAGTACTTC. Translated, it gives CASSSHPYEQYF. The chain is built from TRBV28 and TRBJ2-7; D ambiguous. V gave up 6 bases and J gave up 4 bases, with 10 bases separating them. Germline V gives CDR1 MDHEN, CDR2 SYDVKM. CDR3 length equals 12 residues.

V gene TRBV30 combines with J gene TRBJ2-7; the D gene is possibly TRBD2 (5 bases). Germline CDR1 GTSNPN, CDR2 SVGIG (reference sequence). This CDR3 contains 14 residues. V dropped 5 bases and J dropped 0 bases, with 14 bases sitting between them. In nucleotides, the CDR3 is TGTGCCTGGGGCCCTAGCCGGAACTCCTACGAGCAGTACTTC. Translating it yields CAWGPSRNSYEQYF. Full variable domain (missing parts from reference TRBV30 and TRBJ2-7): SQTIHQWPATLVQPVGSPLSLECTVEGTSNPNLYWYRQAAGRGLQLLFYSVGIGQISSEVPQNLSASRPQDRQFILSSKKLLLSDSGFYLCAWGPSRNSYEQYFGPGTRLTVT.

This chain uses TRBV21-1 with TRBJ1-1; the table's D call TRBD1 went unverified against the DNA. TRBV21-1 is classified as a pseudogene. The CDR3 runs to 17 residues. Here the CDR3 DNA reads TGTGCCAGCAGAAAGAAACGGTGGGCCCAGTTGAACACTGAAGCTTTCTTT. Its translation: CASRKKRWAQLNTEAFF.

This sequence joins TRBV10-3 and TRBJ2-1, with D perhaps being TRBD1 or TRBD2 (6 bases each). Trimming removed 4 bases at V and 9 bases at J, with 19 bases between. The CDR3 has 15 amino acids. CDR1 is ENHRY, CDR2 SYGVKD, per germline. The CDR3 DNA reads as TGTGCCATCAGTGCCTTGACAGGTGGGGGGAGTGAGCAGTTCTTC. Translating it yields CAISALTGGGSEQFF.

The chain combines TRBV7-8 with TRBJ2-7, with D unresolved. Germline V CDR1 and CDR2: SGHVS, FQNEAQ. This CDR3 has 11 amino acids. V lost 8 bases, J lost 7 bases, and 12 bases lay in between. The chain's CDR3 is CASGKVGEQYF. The DNA for the CDR3 is TGTGCCAGCGGCAAGGTGGGGGAGCAGTACTTC.

The J gene is TRBJ1-5, the V gene TRBV7-7; no reliable D call. The V end was cut by 5 bases, the J end by 4 bases, with 9 bases between. CDR3 length: 13 residues. Germline-derived CDR1 and CDR2 are SSHAT and FNYEAQ (reference sequence). CDR3 DNA: TGTGCCAGCAGCCAAGGGCTGAATCAGCCCCAGCATTTT. This gives the protein CASSQGLNQPQHF.

The chain couples TRBV7-9 to TRBJ2-7; the D is unclear. From germline, CDR1 is SEHNR and CDR2 FQNEAQ (reference sequence). Trimming left V 5 bases short and J 6 bases short, with 8 bases between. The CDR3 has 11 amino acids. The CDR3 nucleotides read TGTGCCAGCAGCATGGGAAGCGAGCAGTACTTC. Protein: CASSMGSEQYF.

The chain couples TRBV7-2 to TRBJ1-5; D is uncertain. CDR1 is SGHTA, CDR2 FQGNSA, per germline. V was cut by 3 bases and J by 1 base, with 7 bases left in between. The CDR3 covers 14 residues. The CDR3 is CASSFMGSNQPQHF. CDR3 in DNA: TGTGCCAGCAGCTTCATGGGAAGCAATCAGCCCCAGCATTTT.

CDR3 amino acids: CASSEAHGVAGELFF. CDR3 coding DNA: TGTGCCAGCAGTGAAGCTCACGGGGTTGCCGGGGAGCTGTTTTTT. The rearrangement joins TRBV2 to TRBJ2-2; a weak D match, TRBD2 (5 bases). CDR3 length: 15 residues. Trimming took 0 bases from V and 6 from J, leaving 11 bases between them. The germline V gene has CDR1 SNHLY and CDR2 FYNNEI.

This clone was recorded a few times. The rearrangement links TRBV6-5 to TRBJ2-1; TRBD2 agrees at 8 bases. V dropped 4 bases and J dropped 7; count of bases not matched to a gene: 6. Looked up from germline, CDR1 is MNHEY and CDR2 is SVGAGI. The CDR3 consists of 14 residues. The DNA of the CDR3 is TGTGCCAGCAGTTTAGCGGGATTGGGTAATGAGCAGTTCTTC. Amino acid sequence: CASSLAGLGNEQFF.

The chain employs TRBV6-1 and TRBJ2-1; no definite D call. The CDR3 covers 13 residues. With 3 bases removed from V and 10 bases from J, the gap between germline ends came to 13 bases. Germline V gene sequence: CDR1 MNHNS, CDR2 SASEGT. This CDR3 is CASSDFSRGEQFF. CDR3 DNA: TGTGCCAGCAGTGACTTCTCTAGAGGCGAGCAGTTCTTC.

This clone was seen just once. The rearrangement uses TRBV5-1 and TRBJ2-2; TRBD2 matches 13 bases. V lost 4 bases and J lost 3; bases outside the gene matches: 3. This CDR3 region has 16 residues. Germline V gives CDR1 SGHRS, CDR2 YFSETQ. CDR3 residues: CASSEGLAGHTGELFF. The DNA for the CDR3 is TGCGCCAGCAGCGAGGGACTAGCGGGGCACACCGGGGAGCTGTTTTTT.

The gene calls are TRBV4-1 and TRBJ1-1; D gene uncertain. The CDR3 consists of 14 residues. Germline V lookup: CDR1 MGHRA, CDR2 YSYEKL. With 3 bases removed from V and 0 bases from J, the gap between germline ends came to 8 bases. This CDR3 is CASSQASLNTEAFF. The CDR3 bases are TGCGCCAGCAGCCAGGCCAGCTTGAACACTGAAGCTTTCTTT.

J is TRBJ1-2 and V is TRBV19, with D unclear. Germline CDR1 LNHDA, CDR2 SQIVND (reference sequence). The germline V and J ends were trimmed by 3 bases and 2 bases, with 10 bases remaining between them. The CDR3 extends over 14 amino acids. For the CDR3, the DNA is TGTGCCAGTAGTATGGAACCGACGAACTATGGCTACACCTTC. Translating gives CASSMEPTNYGYTF.

The rearrangement joins TRBV19 to TRBJ1-3; 7 bases agree with TRBD1. CDR1 and CDR2 from the germline V gene are LNHDA and SQIVND (reference sequence). V gave up 7 bases and J gave up 2 bases; unmatched junction bases: 2. CDR3 size: 13 residues. The CDR3 is CASNRGPGNTIYF. The DNA of the CDR3 is TGTGCCAGTAACAGGGGCCCTGGAAACACCATATATTTT.

The gene calls are TRBV4-2 and TRBJ2-2, with D hard to call. The CDR3 spans 17 residues. Trimming cost V 4 bases and J 7 bases, with 22 bases left between them. Germline V gives CDR1 LGHNA, CDR2 YNFKEQ. The CDR3 protein is CASSPSLWTPRYGELFF. CDR3 bases: TGTGCCAGCAGCCCAAGCTTGTGGACCCCGAGGTACGGGGAGCTGTTTTTT.

The J gene is TRBJ2-7, the V gene TRBV6-5; 7 bases line up with TRBD1. CDR3 length: 13 amino acids. Losses at the gene ends were 2 bases for V and 7 bases for J; bases not matched to a gene: 5. CDR1 is MNHEY and CDR2 is SVGAGI in the germline V gene. Here the CDR3 DNA reads TGTGCCAGCAGTTACGACAGGGTGGGGGAGCAGTACTTC. Encoded protein: CASSYDRVGEQYF.

The rearrangement uses TRBV6-1 and TRBJ1-2, with 9 bases matching TRBD1. The CDR3 contains 14 residues. The germline V gene encodes CDR1 MNHNS and CDR2 SASEGT. The V and J ends lost 8 bases and 5 bases, in that order; junction bases with no gene match: 9. CDR3 region: CASRDRAPNYGYTF. The CDR3 DNA follows: TGTGCCAGCCGGGACAGGGCTCCGAATTATGGCTACACCTTC.

This chain joins TRBV9 and TRBJ2-7, with a possible D match to TRBD1 (5 bases). Between the trimmed V and J ends, which lost 2 bases and 3 bases, there was a span of 9 bases. The CDR3 runs 13 residues. CDR1 SGDLS and CDR2 YYNGEE come from the germline V gene. CDR3 amino acids: CASSVGRDYEQYF. CDR3 in DNA: TGTGCCAGCAGCGTTGGCAGGGACTACGAGCAGTACTTC.